Following are 31 T cell receptor beta chains from one sample sequenced in a study of tumor-infiltrating lymphocytes in oesophageal squamous cell carcinoma. One entry per CDR3 protein, called by TCRdb with MiXCR from the PCR reads. The sample gives roughly 21,000 distinct CDR3 sequences, 35% to 40% of which show up once; around two fifths is in the top ten. Material for sequencing was esophageal tumor tissue. The receptors here all came from a male donor with esophageal squamous cell carcinoma.

This clonotype was picked up a small number of times. The V and J genes are TRBV19 and TRBJ2-6; 14 bases agree with TRBD2. The J call may be in error: the DNA end matches TRBJ2-7 better. This CDR3 has 16 amino acids. CDR1 LNHDA and CDR2 SQIVND come from the germline V gene (reference sequence). Here the CDR3 DNA reads TGTGCCAGTAGTATCCCTGGGACTAGCGGGAGTTTTGAGCAGTACTTC. Amino acid sequence: CASSIPGTSGSFEQYF.

This clonotype was counted many times. This chain connects TRBV5-1 to TRBJ2-7; no reliable D call. Germline V gives CDR1 SGHRS, CDR2 YFSETQ. The length of the CDR3 is 15 residues. Trimming left V 3 bases short and J 2 bases short, with 15 bases between. The CDR3 protein is CASSSALLGAYEQYF. The CDR3 region has the DNA TGCGCCAGCAGCTCTGCCTTACTTGGAGCCTACGAGCAGTACTTC.

CDR3 residues: CASSWGTTAKQYF. CDR3 DNA sequence: TGTGCCAGCAGTTGGGGTACTACGGCAAAGCAGTACTTC. The chain has TRBV27 and TRBJ2-1; D remains ambiguous. The DNA matches TRBJ2-7 better at its end, which makes the J call doubtful. CDR3 size: 13 residues. Germline-derived CDR1 and CDR2 are MNHEY and SMNVEV (reference sequence).

The chain has TRBV6-6 and TRBJ2-3; TRBD1 is a possible D gene (9 bases). The J call is uncertain, as TRBJ2-1 better fits the DNA end. CDR1 is MNHNY and CDR2 is SVGAGI in the germline V gene (reference sequence). This CDR3 is 18 amino acids long. DNA of the CDR3: TGTGCCAGCAGTTACCGAGACAGGGGGTCTACTAGCGGCAATGAGCAGTTCTTC. Its translation: CASSYRDRGSTSGNEQFF.

In the case of this clonotype: Without the conserved terminal phenylalanine or tryptophan, this CDR3 likely stems from a read error. No DNA is shown, since the ends of the CDR3 on it are uncertain; the CDR3 is the one TCRdb lists. This sequence joins TRBV28 and TRBJ2-7; the table's D call, TRBD1, was not checked against the DNA. CDR1 is MDHEN and CDR2 is SYDVKM in the germline V gene. Counting both end residues, the CDR3 totals 19 amino acids. This chain's CDR3 is CASSLRTGTGVIYGYTFGS.

This chain joins TRBV28 and TRBJ2-5; TRBD1 or TRBD2 may be the D gene (5 bases each). The CDR3 contains 14 residues. Germline CDR1 reads MDHEN; CDR2 reads SYDVKM. V dropped 10 bases and J dropped 11 bases, with 26 bases sitting between them. The CDR3 is CATRKGTENNEQYF. As DNA, the CDR3 is TGTGCCACCCGAAAGGGGACGGAAAACAATGAGCAGTACTTC.

The chain employs TRBV28 and TRBJ2-3, with D possibly being TRBD1 or TRBD2 (5 bases each). Matching the DNA end better, TRBJ2-1 makes the J call doubtful. The CDR3 contains 13 residues. Germline CDR1 reads MDHEN; CDR2 reads SYDVKM. The CDR3 is CASSLGGMGEQFF. The CDR3 nucleotides read TGTGCCAGCAGTTTAGGGGGAATGGGTGAGCAGTTCTTC.

Here the CDR3 DNA reads TGCGCCAGCAGCCAAGAGAGTCTAGCGGGGAGGATAGGGAGCACAGATACGCAGTATTTT. This codes for CASSQESLAGRIGSTDTQYF. The rearrangement uses TRBV4-1 and TRBJ2-3, with 9 bases fitting TRBD2. V dropped 0 bases and J dropped 0; count of bases not matched to a gene: 13. From germline, CDR1 is MGHRA and CDR2 YSYEKL. The CDR3 length is 20 residues.

About this clonotype itself: No conserved phenylalanine or tryptophan ends this CDR3, so it is likely a read error. The DNA is left out, because the CDR3 cannot be placed on it with certainty; the CDR3 is given as TCRdb lists it. This chain links TRBV7-6 with TRBJ2-5; the D call TRBD1 from the table was never checked on the DNA. Germline V lookup: CDR1 SGHVS, CDR2 FNYEAQ. The CDR3 spans 15 residues, counting both ends. The CDR3 spells CASSQGQGREQFFGS.

This clonotype was counted a few times. The gene calls are TRBV15 and TRBJ2-1; 8 positions agree with TRBD1. The DNA end lines up better with TRBJ2-7; the J call may be wrong. Germline V gene lookup returns CDR1 LNHNV and CDR2 YYDKDF (reference sequence). The CDR3 is 17 amino acids. The DNA for the CDR3 is TGTGCCACCAGCAGAGATGCCAGGGGGCCCGGCCGTTGGGAGCAGTACTTC. It is translated as CATSRDARGPGRWEQYF.

V usage is TRBV28 and J usage is TRBJ2-3; D call uncertain. CDR1 is MDHEN and CDR2 is SYDVKM in the germline V gene. The V gene lost 3 bases and the J gene lost 3 bases, with 10 bases spanning the gap. CDR3 size: 14 residues. The CDR3 DNA follows: TGTGCCAGCAGTTTCCTAGTGGGAACAGATACGCAGTATTTT. Translation gives CASSFLVGTDTQYF.

The J gene is TRBJ1-5, the V gene TRBV28; 7 bases are shared with TRBD1. J gave up 4 bases and V 5 bases, and 5 bases lay outside the gene matches. This CDR3 has 14 amino acids. CDR1 MDHEN and CDR2 SYDVKM come from the germline V gene. CDR3 DNA: TGTGCCAGCAGTCCGACAGGGAGGAATCAGCCCCAGCATTTT. Translating gives CASSPTGRNQPQHF.

CDR3 DNA sequence: TGTGCCAGCAGACCCTCCCTGCGGGGGGAGGAGCAGTACTTC. It specifies CASRPSLRGEEQYF. V usage is TRBV6-1 and J usage is TRBJ2-4; 8 positions match TRBD2. Trimming at V came to 6 bases and at J to 13 bases, leaving 14 bases not matched to a gene. CDR1 and CDR2 (germline): MNHNS, SASEGT. There are 14 residues in the CDR3.

Concerning this clonotype: This clone may be a read error of a much larger clone one base away. The J gene is TRBJ2-3, the V gene TRBV19, with TRBD2 matching 9 bases. CDR3 length equals 15 residues. After removal of 6 bases from V and 14 bases from J, the junction contained 18 bases not matched to a gene. The germline V gene has CDR1 LNHDA and CDR2 SQIVND (reference sequence). CDR3 in amino acids: CASSAGTSITGELYF. For the CDR3, the DNA is TGTGCCAGTAGCGCCGGGACTAGCATCACCGGGGAGCTGTATTTT.

This clonotype was found many times. This sequence joins TRBV10-3 and TRBJ1-2; TRBD1 matches 9 bases. This CDR3 has 15 amino acids. The trim removed 4 bases at V and 2 bases at J, leaving 5 bases unmatched. CDR1 and CDR2 (germline): ENHRY, SYGVKD. The CDR3 bases are TGTGCCATCAGTGCCCAAGGGACAGGGAACTATGGCTACACCTTC. It is translated as CAISAQGTGNYGYTF.

This clonotype was picked up a small number of times. The rearrangement joins TRBV7-8 to TRBJ2-1; D is ambiguous. The germline gives CDR1 SGHVS, CDR2 FQNEAQ. The V gene lost 5 bases and the J gene lost 0 bases, with 11 bases spanning the gap. The CDR3 has 15 residues. This CDR3 is CASSNTRVSYNEQFF. The CDR3 DNA is TGTGCCAGCAGCAACACTCGCGTCTCCTACAATGAGCAGTTCTTC.

This clonotype occurred many times. This could be a read error, since a much larger clone is one nucleotide away. This chain uses TRBV6-6 with TRBJ2-5, with 9 nucleotides matching TRBD1. This CDR3 is 17 amino acids long. Germline V CDR1 and CDR2: MNHNY, SVGAGI (reference sequence). J was trimmed by 11 bases and V by 1 base; bases with no gene match: 17. CDR3 sequence reads: CASSYWGGTGSYNEQYF. The CDR3 DNA reads TGTGCCAGCAGTTACTGGGGCGGGACAGGGTCCTACAATGAGCAGTACTTC.

This clonotype was seen a few times. A read error may be the cause here, since a much bigger clone is one base away. The chain uses TRBV11-3 and TRBJ2-7; D not resolved. There are 14 residues in the CDR3. Trimming removed 1 base from V and 5 bases from J, with 12 bases in between. Germline assignment: CDR1 SGHNT and CDR2 YENEEA. In DNA form, the CDR3 reads TGTGCCAGCAGCTTAGGTCTATCTTACGACGAGCAGTACTTC. Translating it yields CASSLGLSYDEQYF.

This clonotype has only a few counts. The CDR3 DNA reads as TGTGCCAGCAGCCCCCTCCCCTACGAGCAGTACTTC. This translates into CASSPLPYEQYF. The rearrangement links TRBV7-2 to TRBJ2-5; D is undetermined. TRBJ2-7 explains the end of the DNA better; the J call may be wrong. The CDR3 contains 12 residues. Germline values: CDR1 SGHTA, CDR2 FQGNSA.

The chain is built from TRBV11-3 and TRBJ2-2; the match to TRBD2 covers 9 bases. This CDR3 comprises 15 residues. V shed 1 base, J shed 5 bases, and the junction held 2 bases outside the gene matches. Per the germline V gene, CDR1 is SGHNT and CDR2 is YENEEA. The DNA for the CDR3 is TGTGCCAGCAGCTTAGTAGCGGGGGTGACCGGGGAGCTGTTTTTT. Protein: CASSLVAGVTGELFF.

The table lists this clonotype with many counts. The chain is built from TRBV6-1 and TRBJ1-1, with D unresolved. Per the germline V gene, CDR1 is MNHNS and CDR2 is SASEGT. V lost 5 bases, J lost 1 base, and 8 bases lay in between. This CDR3 has 13 amino acids. CDR3 coding DNA: TGTGCCAGCAGTTACAGCGAGAACACTGAAGCTTTCTTT. Amino acid sequence: CASSYSENTEAFF.

The chain joins TRBV5-3 to TRBJ2-5, with 11 positions matching TRBD1. Being an ORF, TRBV5-3 has a function that is uncertain. The CDR3 covers 15 residues. Trimming cost V 8 bases and J 1 base; bases outside gene matches: 7. The CDR3 DNA sequence: TGTGCCAGCAGGAGGGACAGGGGGTCCCAAGAGACCCAGTACTTC. It codes for CASRRDRGSQETQYF.

This clonotype appeared a few times. The CDR3 DNA is TGTGCCAGCAGACAGAGCGCGAATGAGCAGTTCTTC. Its translation: CASRQSANEQFF. This chain links TRBV7-2 with TRBJ2-5, with D unclear. The assigned J gene may be wrong: the sequence end matches TRBJ2-1 better. The V gene's germline CDR1 is SGHTA and CDR2 FQGNSA. This CDR3 contains 12 residues.

This clonotype has a count of ten or more. The rearrangement joins TRBV27 to TRBJ1-5; unclear D gene. Germline V gene lookup returns CDR1 MNHEY and CDR2 SMNVEV (reference sequence). Trimming took 5 bases from V and 5 from J, leaving 13 bases between them. The CDR3 contains 14 residues. This CDR3 is CASSREAQDQPQHF. CDR3 coding DNA: TGTGCCAGCAGTCGGGAAGCCCAAGATCAGCCCCAGCATTTT.

This chain links TRBV6-8 with TRBJ2-5, with 7 positions matching TRBD1. This CDR3 comprises 13 residues. CDR1 is MNHGY and CDR2 is SAAAGT in the germline V gene. V gave up 11 bases and J gave up 7 bases; unmatched junction bases: 13. The CDR3 nucleotides read TGTGCCTGCCAGGGGGACCAGTCCAGGACCCAGTACTTC. Translated: CACQGDQSRTQYF.

The chain uses TRBV7-9 and TRBJ1-2; TRBD1 matches 9 bases. The ends lost 1 base at V and 4 bases at J; junction bases unmatched: 4. The germline V gene has CDR1 SEHNR and CDR2 FQNEAQ (reference sequence). CDR3 size: 15 residues. Here the CDR3 reads CASSLGTGGIYGYTF. The DNA for the CDR3 is TGTGCCAGCAGCTTAGGAACAGGGGGCATCTATGGCTACACCTTC.

With regard to this clonotype: The conserved final phenylalanine or tryptophan is absent from the CDR3, which likely points to a read error. It is unclear where the CDR3 begins or ends on the DNA, so no DNA is shown, and the CDR3 is as TCRdb lists it. The CDR3 loop is CASSLGTTGWNEQFFGA. The chain recombines TRBV7-6 with TRBJ2-5; the D call in the table, TRBD1, was not verified against the DNA. From germline, CDR1 is SGHVS and CDR2 FNYEAQ. The CDR3 length equals 17 residues, ends included.

This clonotype was recorded at least ten times. V usage is TRBV7-9 and J usage is TRBJ2-1, with 8 bases lining up with TRBD2. This CDR3 spans 16 amino acids. Trimming took 5 bases from V and 6 from J; bases not matched to a gene: 12. Germline-derived CDR1 and CDR2 are SEHNR and FQNEAQ (reference sequence). CDR3: CASSTFRAGGLNEQFF. Written as DNA, the CDR3 is TGTGCCAGCAGCACATTCAGGGCGGGAGGACTCAATGAGCAGTTCTTC.

At least ten counts were recorded for this clonotype. The rearrangement uses TRBV12-3 or TRBV12-4 and TRBJ2-7; D is unresolved. V was pared by 3 bases and J by 7 bases, with 10 bases between. The CDR3 loop spans 12 amino acids. DNA of the CDR3: TGTGCCAGCAGTTTGAAGCCCGAGGAGCAGTACTTC. Its protein product is CASSLKPEEQYF.

This clonotype has at least ten counts. This may arise from a read error, as a much more abundant clone is one base away. The chain is built from TRBV7-3 and TRBJ2-1; TRBD2 agrees at 13 bases. With the DNA end fitting TRBJ2-7 better, the J assignment may be wrong. CDR1 and CDR2 (germline): SGHTA, FQGTGA. There are 15 residues in the CDR3. The CDR3 loop is CASSILAGGPNEQYF. The CDR3 region has the DNA TGTGCCAGCAGCATACTAGCGGGGGGGCCCAATGAGCAGTACTTC.

Concerning this clonotype itself: A much bigger clone sits one base away, suggesting this may be a read error. V and J are TRBV5-5 and TRBJ1-1; no clear D gene. V was trimmed by 2 bases and J by 5 bases, leaving 10 bases between them. CDR3 length equals 13 residues. The germline gives CDR1 SGHKS, CDR2 YYEKEE (reference sequence). This chain's CDR3 is CASSFQLRTEAFF. The CDR3, as DNA: TGTGCCAGCAGCTTCCAATTAAGAACTGAAGCTTTCTTT.